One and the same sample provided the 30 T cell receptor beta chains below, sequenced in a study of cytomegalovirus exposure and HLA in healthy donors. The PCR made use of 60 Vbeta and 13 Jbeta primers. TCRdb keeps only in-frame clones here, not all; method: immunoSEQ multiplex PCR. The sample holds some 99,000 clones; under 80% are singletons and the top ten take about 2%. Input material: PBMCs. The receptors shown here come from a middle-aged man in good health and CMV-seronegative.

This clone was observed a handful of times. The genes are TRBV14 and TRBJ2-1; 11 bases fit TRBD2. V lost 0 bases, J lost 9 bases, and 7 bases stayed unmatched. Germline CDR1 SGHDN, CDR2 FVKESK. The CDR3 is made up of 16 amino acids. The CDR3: CASSQDLVAGGSEQFF. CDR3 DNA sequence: TGTGCCAGCAGCCAAGATCTCGTAGCGGGGGGGAGTGAGCAGTTCTTC. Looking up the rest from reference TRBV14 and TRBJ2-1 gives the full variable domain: EAGVTQFPSHSVIEKGQTVTLRCDPISGHDNLYWYRRVMGKEIKFLLHFVKESKQDESGMPNNRFLAERTGGTYSTLKVQPAELEDSGVYFCASSQDLVAGGSEQFFGPGTRLTVL.

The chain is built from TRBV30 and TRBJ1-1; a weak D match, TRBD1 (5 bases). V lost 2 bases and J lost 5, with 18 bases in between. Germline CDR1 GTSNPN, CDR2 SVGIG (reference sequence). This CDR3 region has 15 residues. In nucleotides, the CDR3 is TGTGCCTGGAGTAGGGGTTTCACGGGTCGGACTGAAGCTTTCTTT. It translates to CAWSRGFTGRTEAFF.

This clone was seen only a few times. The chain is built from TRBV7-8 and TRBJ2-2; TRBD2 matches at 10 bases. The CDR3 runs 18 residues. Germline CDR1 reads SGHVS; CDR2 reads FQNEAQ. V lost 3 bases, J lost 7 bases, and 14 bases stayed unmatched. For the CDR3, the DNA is TGTGCCAGCAGCTTTGGGCCTTTGAGCGGGAGGGCCGGCGGGGAGCTGTTTTTT. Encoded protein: CASSFGPLSGRAGGELFF.

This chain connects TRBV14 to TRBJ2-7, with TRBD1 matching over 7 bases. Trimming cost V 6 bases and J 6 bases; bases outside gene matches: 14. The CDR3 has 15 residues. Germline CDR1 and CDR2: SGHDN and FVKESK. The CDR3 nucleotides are TGTGCCAGCAGTTACACAGGGGCGGTGGCAAGCGAGCAGTACTTC. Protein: CASSYTGAVASEQYF.

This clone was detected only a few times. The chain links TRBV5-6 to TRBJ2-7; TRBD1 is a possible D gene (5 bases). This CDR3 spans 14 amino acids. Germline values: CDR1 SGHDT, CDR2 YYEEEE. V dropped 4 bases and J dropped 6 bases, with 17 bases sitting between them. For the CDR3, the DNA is TGTGCCAGCAGCCCCCGCAGGGCACCTGGCGAGCAGTACTTC. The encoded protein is CASSPRRAPGEQYF.

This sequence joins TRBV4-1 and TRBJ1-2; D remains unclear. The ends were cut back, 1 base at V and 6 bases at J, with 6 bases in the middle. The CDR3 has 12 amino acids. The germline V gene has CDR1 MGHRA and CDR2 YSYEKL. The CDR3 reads CASSQGRDGYTF. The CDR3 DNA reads TGCGCCAGCAGCCAAGGTCGGGATGGCTACACCTTC.

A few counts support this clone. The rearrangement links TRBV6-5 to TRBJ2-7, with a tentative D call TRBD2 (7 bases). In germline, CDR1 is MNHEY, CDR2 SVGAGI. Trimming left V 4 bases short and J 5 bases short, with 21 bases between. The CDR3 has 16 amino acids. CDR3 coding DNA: TGTGCCAGCAGTTTCAGCGGGACACCTCACGGGGACGAGCAGTACTTC. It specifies CASSFSGTPHGDEQYF.

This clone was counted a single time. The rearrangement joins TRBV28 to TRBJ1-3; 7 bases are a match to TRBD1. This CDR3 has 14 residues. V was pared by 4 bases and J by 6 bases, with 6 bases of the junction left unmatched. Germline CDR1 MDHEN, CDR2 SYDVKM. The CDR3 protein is CASSSADRINTIYF. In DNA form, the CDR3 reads TGTGCCAGCAGTTCAGCGGACAGGATAAACACCATATATTTT.

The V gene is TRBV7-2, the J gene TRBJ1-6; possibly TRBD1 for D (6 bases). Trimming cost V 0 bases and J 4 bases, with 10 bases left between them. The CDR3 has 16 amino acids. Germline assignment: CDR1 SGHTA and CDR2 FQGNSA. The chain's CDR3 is CASSLAPDRYNSPLHF. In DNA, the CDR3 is TGTGCCAGCAGCTTAGCCCCGGACAGATATAATTCACCCCTCCACTTT.

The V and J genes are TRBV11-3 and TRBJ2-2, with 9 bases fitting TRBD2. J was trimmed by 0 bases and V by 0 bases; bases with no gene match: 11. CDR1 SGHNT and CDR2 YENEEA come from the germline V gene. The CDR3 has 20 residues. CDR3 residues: CASSLDLRLAETSNTGELFF. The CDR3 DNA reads TGTGCCAGCAGCTTAGATCTAAGACTAGCGGAAACTTCGAACACCGGGGAGCTGTTTTTT. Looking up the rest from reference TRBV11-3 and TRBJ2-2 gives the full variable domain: EAGVVQSPRYKIIEKKQPVAFWCNPISGHNTLYWYLQNLGQGPELLIRYENEEAVDDSQLPKDRFSAERLKGVDSTLKIQPAELGDSAVYLCASSLDLRLAETSNTGELFFGEGSRLTVL.

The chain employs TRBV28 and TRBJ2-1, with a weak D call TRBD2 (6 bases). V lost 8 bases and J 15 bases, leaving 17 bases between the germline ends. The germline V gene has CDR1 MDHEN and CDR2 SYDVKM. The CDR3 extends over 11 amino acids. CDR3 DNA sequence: TGTGCCAGCCGTGAGACTAGTTTGTCGTTCTTC. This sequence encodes CASRETSLSFF. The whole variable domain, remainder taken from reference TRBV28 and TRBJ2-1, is DVKVTQSSRYLVKRTGEKVFLECVQDMDHENMFWYRQDPGLGLRLIYFSYDVKMKEKGDIPEGYSVSREKKERFSLILESASTNQTSMYLCASRETSLSFFGPGTRLTVL.

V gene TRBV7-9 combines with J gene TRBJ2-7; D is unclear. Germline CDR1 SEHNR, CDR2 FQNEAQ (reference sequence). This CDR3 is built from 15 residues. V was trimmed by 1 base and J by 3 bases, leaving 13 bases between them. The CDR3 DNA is TGTGCCAGCAGCTTAGTGAGGCAGTCTCACTACGAGCAGTACTTC. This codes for CASSLVRQSHYEQYF.

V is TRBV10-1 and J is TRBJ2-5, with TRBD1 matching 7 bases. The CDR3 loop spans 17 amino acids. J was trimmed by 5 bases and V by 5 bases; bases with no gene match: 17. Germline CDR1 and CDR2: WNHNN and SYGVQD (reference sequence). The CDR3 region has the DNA TGCGCCAGCAGTCCGGGACAGTCAAATTTGGTGTCTGAGACCCAGTACTTC. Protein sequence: CASSPGQSNLVSETQYF.

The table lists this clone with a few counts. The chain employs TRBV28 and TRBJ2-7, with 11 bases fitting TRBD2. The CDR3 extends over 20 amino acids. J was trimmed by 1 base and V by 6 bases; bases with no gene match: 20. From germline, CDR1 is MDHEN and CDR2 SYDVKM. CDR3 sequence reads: CASRSQQGILVAGGSYEQYF. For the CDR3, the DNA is TGTGCCAGCAGGAGCCAGCAAGGAATCCTAGTAGCGGGGGGGTCCTACGAGCAGTACTTC.

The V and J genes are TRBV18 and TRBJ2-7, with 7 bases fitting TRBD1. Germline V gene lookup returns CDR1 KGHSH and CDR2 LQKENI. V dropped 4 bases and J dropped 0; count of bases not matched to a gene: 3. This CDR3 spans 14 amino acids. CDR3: CASSQDRSSYEQYF. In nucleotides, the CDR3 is TGTGCCAGCTCACAGGACAGGAGCTCCTACGAGCAGTACTTC.

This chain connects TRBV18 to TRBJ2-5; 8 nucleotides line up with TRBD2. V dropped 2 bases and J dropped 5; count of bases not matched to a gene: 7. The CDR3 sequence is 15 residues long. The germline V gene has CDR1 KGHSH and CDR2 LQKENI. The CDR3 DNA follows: TGTGCCAGCTCACCAACGGGGGGGCCTCCCGAGACCCAGTACTTC. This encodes CASSPTGGPPETQYF. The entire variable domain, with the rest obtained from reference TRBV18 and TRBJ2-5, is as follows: NAGVMQNPRHLVRRRGQEARLRCSPMKGHSHVYWYRQLPEEGLKFMVYLQKENIIDESGMPKERFSAEFPKEGPSILRIQQVVRGDSAAYFCASSPTGGPPETQYFGPGTRLLVL.

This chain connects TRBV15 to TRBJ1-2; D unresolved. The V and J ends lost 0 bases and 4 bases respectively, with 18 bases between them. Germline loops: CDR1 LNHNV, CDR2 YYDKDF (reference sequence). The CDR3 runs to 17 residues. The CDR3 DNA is TGTGCCACCAGCAGAGATTTGGAGGTCGGAAAGCTCTATGGCTACACCTTC. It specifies CATSRDLEVGKLYGYTF.

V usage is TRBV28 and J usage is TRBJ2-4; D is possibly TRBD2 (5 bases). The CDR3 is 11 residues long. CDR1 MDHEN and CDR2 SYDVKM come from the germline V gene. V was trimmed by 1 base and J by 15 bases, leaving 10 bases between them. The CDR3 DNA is TGTGCCAGCAGTTTATCGGGATCCTCGTACTTC. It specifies CASSLSGSSYF.

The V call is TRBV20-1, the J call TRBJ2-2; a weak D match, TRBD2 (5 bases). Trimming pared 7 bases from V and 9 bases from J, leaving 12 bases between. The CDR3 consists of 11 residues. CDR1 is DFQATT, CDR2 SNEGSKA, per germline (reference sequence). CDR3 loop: CSVRTRWELFF. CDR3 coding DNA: TGCAGTGTAAGGACTCGTTGGGAGCTGTTTTTT.

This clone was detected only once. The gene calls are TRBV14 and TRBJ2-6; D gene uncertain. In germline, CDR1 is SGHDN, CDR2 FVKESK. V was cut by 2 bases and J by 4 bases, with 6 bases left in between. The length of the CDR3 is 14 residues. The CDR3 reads CASSQKRGANVLTF. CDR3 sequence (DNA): TGTGCCAGCAGCCAAAAGAGGGGGGCCAACGTCCTGACTTTC. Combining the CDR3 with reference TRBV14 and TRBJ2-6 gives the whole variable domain EAGVTQFPSHSVIEKGQTVTLRCDPISGHDNLYWYRRVMGKEIKFLLHFVKESKQDESGMPNNRFLAERTGGTYSTLKVQPAELEDSGVYFCASSQKRGANVLTFGAGSRLTVL.

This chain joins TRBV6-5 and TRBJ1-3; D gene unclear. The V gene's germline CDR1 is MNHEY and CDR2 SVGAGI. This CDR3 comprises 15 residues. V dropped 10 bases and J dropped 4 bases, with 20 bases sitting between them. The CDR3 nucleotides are TGTGCCACCCAAAGCCCCAGGTTGGGCGGAAACACCATATATTTT. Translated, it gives CATQSPRLGGNTIYF.

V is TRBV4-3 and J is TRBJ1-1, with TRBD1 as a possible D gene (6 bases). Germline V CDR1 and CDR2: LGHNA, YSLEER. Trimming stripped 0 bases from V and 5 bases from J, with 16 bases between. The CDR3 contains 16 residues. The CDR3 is CASSQDVGAQGTEAFF. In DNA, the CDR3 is TGCGCCAGCAGCCAAGATGTCGGGGCGCAGGGGACTGAAGCTTTCTTT.

In DNA, the CDR3 is TGTGCCAGCAGCACAAGCGCGGGTGGCTACACCTTC. This translates into CASSTSAGGYTF. The chain is built from TRBV7-8 and TRBJ1-2; D ambiguous. The CDR3 is 12 residues long. V lost 5 bases to trimming and J lost 7 bases, with 11 bases between them. CDR1 and CDR2 (germline): SGHVS, FQNEAQ.

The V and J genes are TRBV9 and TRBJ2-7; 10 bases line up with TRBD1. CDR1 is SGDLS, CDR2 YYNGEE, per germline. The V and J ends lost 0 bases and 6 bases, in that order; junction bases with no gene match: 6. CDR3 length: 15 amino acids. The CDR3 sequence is CASSVAGTGVAEQYF. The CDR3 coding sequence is TGTGCCAGCAGCGTAGCCGGGACAGGGGTTGCCGAGCAGTACTTC.

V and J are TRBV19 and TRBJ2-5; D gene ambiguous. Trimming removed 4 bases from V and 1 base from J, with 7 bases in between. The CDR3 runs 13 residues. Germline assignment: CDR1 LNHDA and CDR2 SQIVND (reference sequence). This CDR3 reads CASSTQVQETQYF. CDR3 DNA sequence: TGTGCCAGTAGTACCCAGGTCCAAGAGACCCAGTACTTC. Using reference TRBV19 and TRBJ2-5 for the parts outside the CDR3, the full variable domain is DGGITQSPKYLFRKEGQNVTLSCEQNLNHDAMYWYRQDPGQGLRLIYYSQIVNDFQKGDIAEGYSVSREKKESFPLTVTSAQKNPTAFYLCASSTQVQETQYFGPGTRLLVL.

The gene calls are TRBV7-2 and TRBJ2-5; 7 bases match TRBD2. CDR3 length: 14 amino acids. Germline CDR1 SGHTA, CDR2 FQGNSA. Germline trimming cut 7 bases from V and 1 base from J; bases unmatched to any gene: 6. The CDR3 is CASTLGGGQETQYF. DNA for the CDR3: TGTGCCAGCACCCTGGGGGGGGGCCAAGAGACCCAGTACTTC. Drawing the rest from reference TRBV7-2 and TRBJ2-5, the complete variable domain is GAGVSQSPSNKVTEKGKDVELRCDPISGHTALYWYRQSLGQGLEFLIYFQGNSAPDKSGLPSDRFSAERTGGSVSTLTIQRTQQEDSAVYLCASTLGGGQETQYFGPGTRLLVL.

This chain's CDR3 is CASSRDSSKTGELFF. Written as DNA, the CDR3 is TGTGCCAGCAGCAGAGACAGCTCCAAGACCGGGGAGCTGTTTTTT. J is TRBJ2-2 and V is TRBV7-3; weak D call: TRBD1 (5 bases). The ends were cut back, 5 bases at V and 5 bases at J, with 15 bases in the middle. The CDR3 sequence is 15 residues long. Germline values: CDR1 SGHTA, CDR2 FQGTGA.

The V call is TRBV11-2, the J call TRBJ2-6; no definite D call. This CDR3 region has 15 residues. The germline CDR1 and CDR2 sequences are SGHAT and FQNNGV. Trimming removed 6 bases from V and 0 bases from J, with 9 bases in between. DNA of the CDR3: TGTGCCAGCAGTTCTATACGCTCTGGGGCCAACGTCCTGACTTTC. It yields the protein CASSSIRSGANVLTF.

In DNA form, the CDR3 reads TGTGCCACCACGACAGTCAGGAACACTGAAGCTTTCTTT. This codes for CATTTVRNTEAFF. The chain has TRBV19 and TRBJ1-1; D perhaps matches TRBD1 (5 bases). The CDR3 spans 13 residues. Germline V gives CDR1 LNHDA, CDR2 SQIVND (reference sequence). V lost 10 bases, J lost 1 base, and 13 bases lay in between.

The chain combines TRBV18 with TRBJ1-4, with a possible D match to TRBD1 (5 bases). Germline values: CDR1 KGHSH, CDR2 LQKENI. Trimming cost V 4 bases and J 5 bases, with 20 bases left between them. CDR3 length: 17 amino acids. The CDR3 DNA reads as TGTGCCAGCTCACTAGCCCGGGGGAGGGGACCGAATGAAAAACTGTTTTTT. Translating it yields CASSLARGRGPNEKLFF. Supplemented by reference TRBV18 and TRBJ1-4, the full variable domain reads NAGVMQNPRHLVRRRGQEARLRCSPMKGHSHVYWYRQLPEEGLKFMVYLQKENIIDESGMPKERFSAEFPKEGPSILRIQQVVRGDSAAYFCASSLARGRGPNEKLFFGSGTQLSVL.